The 9 T cell receptor beta chains below were found in one sample sequenced in a study of identical twins. TCRdb re-called the 5' RACE reads with MiXCR, one entry per CDR3 protein. The data hold 1.5 million to 2 million distinct CDR3 sequences, with less than 40% observed a single time. The sequencing sample was made of cord blood. These receptors all come from a newborn girl in good health.

The chain combines TRBV7-9 with TRBJ2-1, with a possible D match to TRBD2 (5 bases). This CDR3 has 14 residues. The V gene lost 5 bases and the J gene lost 9 bases, with 17 bases spanning the gap. The germline V gene encodes CDR1 SEHNR and CDR2 FQNEAQ (reference sequence). CDR3 sequence reads: CASSPGEYEREQFF. In DNA, the CDR3 is TGTGCCAGCAGCCCCGGGGAGTACGAACGTGAGCAGTTCTTC. Using reference TRBV7-9 and TRBJ2-1 for the parts outside the CDR3, the full variable domain is DTGVSQNPRHKITKRGQNVTFRCDPISEHNRLYWYRQTLGQGPEFLTYFQNEAQLEKSRLLSDRFSAERPKGSFSTLEIQRTEQGDSAMYLCASSPGEYEREQFFGPGTRLTVL.

The chain has TRBV7-2 and TRBJ1-6; D is undetermined. Trimming left V 6 bases short and J 1 base short, with 13 bases between. Germline V gene sequence: CDR1 SGHTA, CDR2 FQGNSA. The CDR3 spans 16 residues. CDR3 in amino acids: CASSYGPSSYNSPLHF. Written as DNA, the CDR3 is TGTGCCAGCAGTTACGGACCCTCATCCTATAATTCACCCCTCCACTTT.

This clonotype was seen more than once but under ten times. The rearrangement uses TRBV3-1 and TRBJ1-2, with D perhaps TRBD1 (5 bases). Germline loops: CDR1 LGHDT, CDR2 YNNKEL (reference sequence). The CDR3 has 13 residues. V shed 1 base and J shed 6 bases, with 9 bases lying between them. CDR3 sequence reads: CASSQVVGDGYTF. The CDR3 coding sequence is TGTGCCAGCAGCCAAGTTGTGGGGGATGGCTACACCTTC.

The chain carries TRBV7-2 and TRBJ2-5; 11 bases are a match to TRBD2. V lost 1 base and J lost 11; bases outside the gene matches: 15. Per germline, CDR1 SGHTA and CDR2 FQGNSA. This CDR3 has 17 amino acids. The CDR3 region has the DNA TGTGCCAGCAGCTTAGGCCTTCTAGCGGGAGGACCGGAAGAGCAGTACTTC. It codes for CASSLGLLAGGPEEQYF.

The table lists this clonotype with a few counts. The chain combines TRBV7-8 with TRBJ2-7; TRBD2 aligns across 12 bases. The CDR3 loop spans 15 amino acids. The ends lost 6 bases at V and 2 bases at J; junction bases unmatched: 5. The germline CDR1 and CDR2 sequences are SGHVS and FQNEAQ. For the CDR3, the DNA is TGTGCCAGCAGACTAGCGGGGGGCCAGGCCTACGAGCAGTACTTC. Protein product: CASRLAGGQAYEQYF.

The CDR3 protein is CATRDALRETQFF. CDR3 DNA sequence: TGTGCCACCCGGGACGCCTTAAGAGAGACCCAGTTCTTC. The V gene is TRBV2, the J gene TRBJ2-1; D is perhaps TRBD1 or TRBD2 (5 bases each). In germline, CDR1 is SNHLY, CDR2 FYNNEI. V was pared by 10 bases and J by 13 bases, with 23 bases between. The CDR3 covers 13 residues.

This clonotype was observed a handful of times. This rearrangement joins TRBV4-1 to TRBJ2-1; TRBD2 matches at 10 bases. CDR1 is MGHRA and CDR2 is YSYEKL in the germline V gene. The length of the CDR3 is 16 residues. Trimming cost V 1 base and J 7 bases; bases outside gene matches: 7. CDR3 region: CASSQGLAGAANEQFF. The CDR3 bases are TGCGCCAGCAGCCAAGGTCTAGCGGGAGCTGCTAATGAGCAGTTCTTC.

This clonotype was seen a few times. The CDR3 DNA follows: TGCAGCGCCAGGGACACTTACTCCTACGAGCAGTTCTTC. Protein product: CSARDTYSYEQFF. The chain joins TRBV29-1 to TRBJ2-1, with D perhaps TRBD1 (6 bases). Germline V gene lookup returns CDR1 SQVTM and CDR2 ANQGSEA. There are 13 residues in the CDR3. V lost 7 bases and J lost 10, with 20 bases in between.

Details on this clonotype: One end of the junction varies from germline; a read error may be responsible. The chain couples TRBV5-1 to TRBJ1-1; D perhaps matches TRBD1 (5 bases). The CDR3 is made up of 14 amino acids. CDR1 SGHRS and CDR2 YFSETQ come from the germline V gene. The CDR3 coding sequence is TGCGCTAGCAGCTGGGGGGAGGGGAGGACTGAAGCTTTCTTT. Protein: CASSWGEGRTEAFF.